This T cell receptor (beta chain) was captured in a study of control samples from healthy donors and cancer patients. Only in-frame clones appear in the TCRdb table, and some are missing; sequencing was by immunoSEQ multiplex PCR. Altogether approximately 87,000 clones are present, 91% being singletons, with the ten largest covering approximately 15%. The V and J ends lost 3 bases and 7 bases respectively, with 13 bases between them. The germline CDR1 and CDR2 sequences are SGHRS and YFSETQ. This CDR3 comprises 14 residues. This clone was found once. The specimen was blood. This chain uses TRBV5-1 with TRBJ1-4; D uncertain. The origin of this receptor is a man aged 50-59 years in good health. In DNA, the CDR3 is TGCGCCAGCAGCTCCGGCGGGTGGGGTGAAAAACTGTTTTTT. Amino acid sequence: CASSSGGWGEKLFF.